The 5 T cell receptor beta chains below come from one sample, sequenced in a study of shared clonotypes between healthy human individuals. TCRdb's table, derived via immunoSEQ multiplex PCR, lists solely in-frame clones and lacks some. The sample lists roughly 480,000 clones; approximately 79% were seen once. The specimen sequenced was PBMCs. These receptors were collected from a woman aged 40 to 50 in good health. Some clones in this sample may be carry-over from other donors' samples.

This clone was recorded many times. The chain carries TRBV11-2 and TRBJ2-1; 9 bases match TRBD2. V was clipped by 4 bases and J by 4 bases; unmatched bases: 5. This CDR3 comprises 15 residues. CDR1 SGHAT and CDR2 FQNNGV come from the germline V gene. In nucleotides, the CDR3 is TGTGCCAGCAGCTCCGTTCTAGCGGGATACAATGAGCAGTTCTTC. Translated: CASSSVLAGYNEQFF.

The rearrangement joins TRBV7-9 to TRBJ2-1; 9 positions match TRBD1. With 5 bases clipped from V and 4 bases from J, the junction kept 6 bases outside the gene matches. This CDR3 region has 15 residues. Germline V lookup: CDR1 SEHNR, CDR2 FQNEAQ (reference sequence). This chain's CDR3 is CASSARDRAYNEQFF. In DNA, the CDR3 is TGTGCCAGCAGCGCCCGGGACAGGGCTTACAATGAGCAGTTCTTC.

The rearrangement uses TRBV19 and TRBJ2-7, with TRBD2 identical over 11 bases. V lost 8 bases to trimming and J lost 7 bases; unmatched junction nucleotides: 13. The CDR3 is 15 residues long. The germline V gene encodes CDR1 LNHDA and CDR2 SQIVND (reference sequence). CDR3 in amino acids: CASGGTSGSLYEQYF. CDR3 coding DNA: TGTGCCAGTGGAGGTACTAGCGGGAGTCTCTATGAGCAGTACTTC. Looking up the rest from reference TRBV19 and TRBJ2-7 gives the full variable domain: DGGITQSPKYLFRKEGQNVTLSCEQNLNHDAMYWYRQDPGQGLRLIYYSQIVNDFQKGDIAEGYSVSREKKESFPLTVTSAQKNPTAFYLCASGGTSGSLYEQYFGPGTRLTVT.

This chain links TRBV7-2 with TRBJ2-1, with a tentative D call TRBD2 (6 bases). Deletions cut 5 bases from V and 6 bases from J, with 8 bases between. The CDR3 is 12 amino acids. CDR1 SGHTA and CDR2 FQGNSA come from the germline V gene. CDR3 in DNA: TGTGCCAGCAGCCCGGGACTCAATGAGCAGTTCTTC. Protein sequence: CASSPGLNEQFF.

The chain uses TRBV11-2 and TRBJ2-7, with D unresolved. The V gene's germline CDR1 is SGHAT and CDR2 FQNNGV. Trimming cost V 1 base and J 4 bases, with 14 bases left between them. The CDR3 runs to 15 residues. CDR3 in DNA: TGTGCCAGCAGCTTAGCGGGTGATGGGCCTTACGAGCAGTACTTC. Amino acids: CASSLAGDGPYEQYF. The full variable domain, with the rest looked up from reference TRBV11-2 and TRBJ2-7, is EAGVAQSPRYKIIEKRQSVAFWCNPISGHATLYWYQQILGQGPKLLIQFQNNGVVDDSQLPKDRFSAERLKGVDSTLKIQPAKLEDSAVYLCASSLAGDGPYEQYFGPGTRLTVT.